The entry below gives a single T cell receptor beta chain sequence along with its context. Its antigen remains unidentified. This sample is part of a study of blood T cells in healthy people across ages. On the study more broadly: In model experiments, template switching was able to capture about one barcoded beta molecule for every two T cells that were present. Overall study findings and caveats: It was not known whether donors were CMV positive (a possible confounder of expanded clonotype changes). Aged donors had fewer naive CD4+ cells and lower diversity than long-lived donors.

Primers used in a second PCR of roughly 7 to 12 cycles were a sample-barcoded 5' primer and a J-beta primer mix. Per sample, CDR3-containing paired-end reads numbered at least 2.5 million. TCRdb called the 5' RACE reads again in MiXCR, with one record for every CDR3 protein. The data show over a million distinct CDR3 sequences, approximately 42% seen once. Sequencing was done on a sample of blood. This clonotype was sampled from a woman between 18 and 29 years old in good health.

The CDR3 region is CASRMADRGRSDTQYF. The CDR3 DNA reads as TGTGCCAGCAGAATGGCCGACAGGGGTCGTTCGGATACGCAGTATTTT. The rearrangement links TRBV27 to TRBJ2-3, with 8 positions matching TRBD1. There are 16 residues in the CDR3. Germline V lookup: CDR1 MNHEY, CDR2 SMNVEV (reference sequence). With 6 bases clipped from V and 6 bases from J, the junction kept 14 bases outside the gene matches.